This T cell receptor (beta chain) was profiled in a study of blood T cell repertoires in COVID-19 (dated by TCRdb to 2018 to 2021). As for the study more broadly: Collaborator samples came from the United States, Italy and Spain and covered acute and convalescent phases of COVID-19. A freely available public database, intended as a resource for researchers studying the immune response to SARS-CoV-2, is where the repertoires were released. Deeply sampled blood TCRbeta repertoires from subjects exposed to, actively infected with, or recovered from COVID-19 were included in the dataset. Samples were obtained from the ongoing ImmuneRACE study (first 160 participants) and from 1,254 subjects provided by 6 global collaborators. Sample metadata almost always included a de-identified subject ID, COVID-19 status, age in years and sex. The prospective study material was composed of cDNA or gDNA derived from T cells, B-cell-depleted T cells, or PBMCs. Where available, HLA class I and class II types were obtained from metadata supplied by the sample provider rather than from assay-based typing. Findings and caveats that apply to the study as a whole: How much clinical and demographic metadata was included differed by source and by participant, and the metadata was provided uncurated.

Comment on this clone: This receptor's antigen is unknown. It has no much larger one-base neighbor in the sample; base qualities were not kept.

Each collaborating institution followed its own protocols to collect whole blood in K2EDTA tubes. For TCRbeta analysis, collaborators shipped samples in one of three forms: frozen whole blood, isolated PBMCs, or DNA extracted from either of those sample types. TCRbeta CDR3 regions were amplified from genomic DNA using the immunoSEQ Assay, a bias-controlled multiplex PCR. Processing in the source paper ran as follows. The number of nucleated cells in each sample was estimated from the amplification of reference gene primers within the assay. Sequence reads were collapsed and filtered to measure the absolute abundance of every unique TCRbeta CDR3 rearrangement. For each sample, productive Simpson clonality was calculated as the square root of Simpson's diversity index over productive rearrangements. Imported from immuneACCESS, the table was reduced by TCRdb to in-frame sequences with V and J called. These copies leave out some clones; in studies compared against another copy, an unresolved V gene accounts for under half, and the cause of the remainder is not known. The V and J calls and the clone size are those of that table, but D and trimming were determined from the DNA. The sample records 150,000 to 170,000 clones, around four fifths of which are singletons. About 4% of the sample rests with the top ten.

This clonotype was sampled from an elderly woman with acute or convalescent COVID-19. The sequenced sample was peripheral blood.

CDR3 region: CASSISSGMNTEAFF. The nucleotides are TGTGCCAGTAGTATCAGTTCAGGGATGAACACTGAAGCTTTCTTT. The chain joins TRBV19 to TRBJ1-1, with a tentative D gene TRBD1 over 5 matching bases. Spanning cysteine to phenylalanine, the CDR3 consists of 15 amino acids. The CDR3 DNA has 45 bases and is translated from base 1. As encoded in the germline V gene (reference sequence), CDR1 is LNHDA while CDR2 is SQIVND. Relative to germline, V is 3 bases shorter and J is 0 bases shorter, with 11 bases between their ends. Beyond the CDR3, the reference TRBV19 and TRBJ1-1 genes provide the residues; the full variable domain reads: DGGITQSPKYLFRKEGQNVTLSCEQNLNHDAMYWYRQDPGQGLRLIYYSQIVNDFQKGDIAEGYSVSREKKESFPLTVTSAQKNPTAFYLCASSISSGMNTEAFFGQGTRLTVV.